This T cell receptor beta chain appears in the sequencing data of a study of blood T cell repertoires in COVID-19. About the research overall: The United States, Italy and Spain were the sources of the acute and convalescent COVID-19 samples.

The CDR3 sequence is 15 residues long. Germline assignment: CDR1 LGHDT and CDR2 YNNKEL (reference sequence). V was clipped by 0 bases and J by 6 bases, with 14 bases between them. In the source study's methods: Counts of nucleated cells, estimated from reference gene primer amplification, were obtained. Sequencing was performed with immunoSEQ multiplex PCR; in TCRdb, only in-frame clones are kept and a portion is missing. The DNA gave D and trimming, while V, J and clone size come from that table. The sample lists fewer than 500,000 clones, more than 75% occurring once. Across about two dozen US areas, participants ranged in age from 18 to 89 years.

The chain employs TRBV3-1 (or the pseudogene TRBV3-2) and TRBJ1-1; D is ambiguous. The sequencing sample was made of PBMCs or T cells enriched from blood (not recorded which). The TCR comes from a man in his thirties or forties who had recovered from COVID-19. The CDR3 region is CASSQDGSYKSEAFF. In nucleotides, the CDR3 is TGTGCCAGCAGCCAAGACGGGTCTTACAAGTCTGAAGCTTTCTTT.